This entry features one TCR beta chain sequence. Its antigen is as yet unknown. An approximately 130-subject validation cohort, separate from the approximately 720-subject first cohort, supplied the donors. The data originate from a study of cytomegalovirus exposure and HLA in healthy donors. CDR3 length equals 16 residues. CDR1 SGDLS and CDR2 YYNGEE come from the germline V gene. The ends lost 4 bases at V and 7 bases at J; junction bases unmatched: 11. The protocol was immunoSEQ multiplex PCR, while the TCRdb copy is restricted to in-frame clones and leaves out a portion. Of 150,000 to 180,000 clones listed, approximately 86% are singletons. Overall study findings and caveats: The study designated 150 or so TCR beta chains cytomegalovirus-associated. The tendency of first-cohort TCR clusters to co-occur in the roughly 120 validation repertoires was identified by a subsequent analysis. The classifier reportedly diagnosed cytomegalovirus status with high sensitivity and specificity.

The chain links TRBV9 to TRBJ1-6; the match to TRBD1 covers 7 bases. The sample was PBMCs. The sequence was obtained from a man aged 18 to 29 in good health and CMV-seropositive. The CDR3, as DNA: TGTGCCAGCAGCTCCCAGGGACAGTTGAAGAATTCACCCCTCCACTTT. It encodes CASSSQGQLKNSPLHF.